This T cell receptor beta chain was observed in a study of post-analysis software for immune sequencing data. Whole-study results and caveats: Normalized Chao1 diversity was significantly reduced in patients versus controls.

This clonotype was seen only a few times. No antigen is known for it. Unique molecular identifiers featured in each of the TCR beta cDNA libraries. MiXCR was run by TCRdb on the PCR reads, yielding one entry per CDR3 protein. The sample consists of 650,000 to 850,000 distinct CDR3 sequences, around 46% of them appearing once. The TCR sequence derives from a girl aged 5-17 years with multiple sclerosis. The sequenced sample was blood.

The chain's CDR3 is CSARRTSKGEQFF. The CDR3, as DNA: TGCAGTGCTAGGCGGACTAGCAAGGGTGAGCAGTTCTTC. The chain is built from TRBV20-1 and TRBJ2-1, with 8 bases identical to TRBD2. Trimming cost V 3 bases and J 9 bases; bases outside gene matches: 7. Germline values: CDR1 DFQATT, CDR2 SNEGSKA (reference sequence). The CDR3 has 13 amino acids.